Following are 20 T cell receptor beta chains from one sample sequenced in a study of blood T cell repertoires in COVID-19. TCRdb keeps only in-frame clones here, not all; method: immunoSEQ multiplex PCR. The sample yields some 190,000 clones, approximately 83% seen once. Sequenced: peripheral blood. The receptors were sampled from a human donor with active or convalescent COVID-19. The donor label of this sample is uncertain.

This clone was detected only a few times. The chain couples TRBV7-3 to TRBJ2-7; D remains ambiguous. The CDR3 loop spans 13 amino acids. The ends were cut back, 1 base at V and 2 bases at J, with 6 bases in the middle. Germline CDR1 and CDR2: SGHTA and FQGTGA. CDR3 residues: CASSLNPAYEQYF. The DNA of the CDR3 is TGTGCCAGCAGCTTAAACCCAGCCTACGAGCAGTACTTC.

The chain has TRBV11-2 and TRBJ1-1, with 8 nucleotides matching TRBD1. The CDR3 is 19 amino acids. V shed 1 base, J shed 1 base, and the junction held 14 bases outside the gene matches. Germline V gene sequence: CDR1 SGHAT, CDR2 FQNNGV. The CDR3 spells CASSLGPYLDREANTEAFF. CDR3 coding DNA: TGTGCCAGCAGCTTAGGTCCTTACTTGGACAGGGAGGCGAACACTGAAGCTTTCTTT.

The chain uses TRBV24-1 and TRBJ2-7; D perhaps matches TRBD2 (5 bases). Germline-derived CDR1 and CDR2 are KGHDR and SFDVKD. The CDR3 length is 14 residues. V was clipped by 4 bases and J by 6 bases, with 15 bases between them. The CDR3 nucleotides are TGTGCCACCAGTGACCGTCCGTCGGGATCCGAGCAGTACTTC. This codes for CATSDRPSGSEQYF.

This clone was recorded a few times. The CDR3 DNA reads as TGTGCCAGCAAAATATTGGCCCGCGGAAACGAGCAGTACTTC. Translated: CASKILARGNEQYF. This chain connects TRBV11-2 to TRBJ2-7; D ambiguous. The CDR3 is 14 residues long. Germline V gene data show CDR1 as SGHAT and CDR2 as FQNNGV. With 7 bases removed from V and 5 bases from J, the gap between germline ends came to 18 bases. The complete variable domain, with remaining parts taken from reference TRBV11-2 and TRBJ2-7, reads EAGVAQSPRYKIIEKRQSVAFWCNPISGHATLYWYQQILGQGPKLLIQFQNNGVVDDSQLPKDRFSAERLKGVDSTLKIQPAKLEDSAVYLCASKILARGNEQYFGPGTRLTVT.

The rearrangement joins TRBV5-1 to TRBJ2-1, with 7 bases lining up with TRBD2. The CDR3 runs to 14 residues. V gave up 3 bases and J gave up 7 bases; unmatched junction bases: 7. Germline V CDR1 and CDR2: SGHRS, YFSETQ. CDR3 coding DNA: TGCGCCAGCAGCTCCCCTAGCGGCCCTAATGAGCAGTTCTTC. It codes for CASSSPSGPNEQFF.

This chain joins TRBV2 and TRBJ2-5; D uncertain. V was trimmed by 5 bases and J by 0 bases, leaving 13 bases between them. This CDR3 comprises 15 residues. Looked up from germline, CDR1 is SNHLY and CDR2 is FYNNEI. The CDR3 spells CASSPRRGDQETQYF. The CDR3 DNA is TGTGCCAGCAGTCCTCGAAGAGGCGACCAAGAGACCCAGTACTTC.

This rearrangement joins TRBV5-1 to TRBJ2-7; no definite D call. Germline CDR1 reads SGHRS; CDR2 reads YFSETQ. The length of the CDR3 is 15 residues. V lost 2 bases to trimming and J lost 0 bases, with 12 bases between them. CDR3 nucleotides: TGCGCCAGCAGCTTAGAATACCTTAGCTCCTACGAGCAGTACTTC. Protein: CASSLEYLSSYEQYF. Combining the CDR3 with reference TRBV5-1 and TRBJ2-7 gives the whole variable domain KAGVTQTPRYLIKTRGQQVTLSCSPISGHRSVSWYQQTPGQGLQFLFEYFSETQRNKGNFPGRFSGRQFSNSRSEMNVSTLELGDSALYLCASSLEYLSSYEQYFGPGTRLTVT.

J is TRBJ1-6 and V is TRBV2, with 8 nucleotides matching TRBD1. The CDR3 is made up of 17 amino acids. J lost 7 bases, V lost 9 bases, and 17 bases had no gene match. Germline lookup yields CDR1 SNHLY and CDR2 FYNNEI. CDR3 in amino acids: CARGDGQGRPWNSPLHF. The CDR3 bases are TGTGCCAGGGGGGACGGACAGGGACGACCCTGGAATTCACCCCTCCACTTT.

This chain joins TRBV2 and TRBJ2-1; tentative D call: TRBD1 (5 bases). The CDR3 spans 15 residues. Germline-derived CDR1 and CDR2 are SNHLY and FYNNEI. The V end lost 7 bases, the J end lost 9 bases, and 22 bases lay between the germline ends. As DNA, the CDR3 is TGTGCCAGCACCCAAGGGGATATAGGGAAGGGTGAGCAGTTCTTC. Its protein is CASTQGDIGKGEQFF. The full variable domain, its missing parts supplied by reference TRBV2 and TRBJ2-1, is EPEVTQTPSHQVTQMGQEVILRCVPISNHLYFYWYRQILGQKVEFLVSFYNNEISEKSEIFDDQFSVERPDGSNFTLKIRSTKLEDSAMYFCASTQGDIGKGEQFFGPGTRLTVL.

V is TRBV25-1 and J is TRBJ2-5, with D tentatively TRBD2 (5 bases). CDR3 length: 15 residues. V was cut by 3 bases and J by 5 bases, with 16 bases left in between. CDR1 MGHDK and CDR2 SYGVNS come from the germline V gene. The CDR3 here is CASSDTPEGRETQYF. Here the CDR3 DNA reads TGTGCCAGCAGTGACACCCCCGAGGGCCGGGAGACCCAGTACTTC.

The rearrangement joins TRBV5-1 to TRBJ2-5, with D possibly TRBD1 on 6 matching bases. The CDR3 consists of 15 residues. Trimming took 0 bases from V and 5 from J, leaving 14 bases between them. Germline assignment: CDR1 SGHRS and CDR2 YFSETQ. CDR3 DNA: TGCGCCAGCAGCTTGGCTCAGGGGTTGGGGGAGACCCAGTACTTC. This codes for CASSLAQGLGETQYF.

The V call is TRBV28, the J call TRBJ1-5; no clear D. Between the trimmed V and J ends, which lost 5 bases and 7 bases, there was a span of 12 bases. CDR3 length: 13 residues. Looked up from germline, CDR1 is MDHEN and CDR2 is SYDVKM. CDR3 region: CASSTQSGQPQHF. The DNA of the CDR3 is TGTGCCAGCAGTACCCAGTCCGGGCAGCCCCAGCATTTT.

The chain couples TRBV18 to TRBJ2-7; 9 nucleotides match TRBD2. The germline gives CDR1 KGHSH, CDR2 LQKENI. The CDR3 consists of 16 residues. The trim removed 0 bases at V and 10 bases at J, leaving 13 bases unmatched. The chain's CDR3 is CASSPPSGGGARVQYF. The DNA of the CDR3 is TGTGCCAGCTCACCACCGTCGGGCGGGGGGGCCAGAGTACAGTACTTC.

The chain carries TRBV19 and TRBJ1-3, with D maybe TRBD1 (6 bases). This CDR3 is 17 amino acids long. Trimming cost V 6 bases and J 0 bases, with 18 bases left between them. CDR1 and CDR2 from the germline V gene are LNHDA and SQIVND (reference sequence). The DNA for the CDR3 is TGTGCCAGTAGCCGAAAAACTACAGGGTCCTCTGGAAACACCATATATTTT. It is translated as CASSRKTTGSSGNTIYF.

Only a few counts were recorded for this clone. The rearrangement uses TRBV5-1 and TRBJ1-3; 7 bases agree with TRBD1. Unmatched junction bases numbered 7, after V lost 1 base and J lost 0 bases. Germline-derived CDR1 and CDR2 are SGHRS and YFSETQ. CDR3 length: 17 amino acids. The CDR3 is CASSLPTGASSGNTIYF. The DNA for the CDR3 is TGCGCCAGCAGCTTGCCCACAGGGGCTTCCTCTGGAAACACCATATATTTT.

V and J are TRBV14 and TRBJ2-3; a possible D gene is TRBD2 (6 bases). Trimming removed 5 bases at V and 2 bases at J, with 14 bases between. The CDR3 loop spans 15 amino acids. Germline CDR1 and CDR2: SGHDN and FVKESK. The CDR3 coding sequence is TGTGCCAGCAGCGCAGGACTACACCACACAGATACGCAGTATTTT. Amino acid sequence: CASSAGLHHTDTQYF.

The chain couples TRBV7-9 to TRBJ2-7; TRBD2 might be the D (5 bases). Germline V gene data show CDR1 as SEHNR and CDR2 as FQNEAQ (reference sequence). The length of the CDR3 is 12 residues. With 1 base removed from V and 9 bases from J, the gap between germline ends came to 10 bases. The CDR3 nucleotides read TGTGCCAGCAGCTTAGACCTAGCTGTGCAGTACTTC. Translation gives CASSLDLAVQYF. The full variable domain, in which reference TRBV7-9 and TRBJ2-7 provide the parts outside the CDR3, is DTGVSQNPRHKITKRGQNVTFRCDPISEHNRLYWYRQTLGQGPEFLTYFQNEAQLEKSRLLSDRFSAERPKGSFSTLEIQRTEQGDSAMYLCASSLDLAVQYFGPGTRLTVT.

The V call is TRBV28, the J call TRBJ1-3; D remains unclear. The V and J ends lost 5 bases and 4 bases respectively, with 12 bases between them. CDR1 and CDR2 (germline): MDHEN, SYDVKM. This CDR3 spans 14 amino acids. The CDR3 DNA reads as TGTGCCAGCAGTGACCGGGGTTCGGGAAACACCATATATTTT. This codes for CASSDRGSGNTIYF. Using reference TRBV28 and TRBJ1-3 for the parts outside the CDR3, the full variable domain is DVKVTQSSRYLVKRTGEKVFLECVQDMDHENMFWYRQDPGLGLRLIYFSYDVKMKEKGDIPEGYSVSREKKERFSLILESASTNQTSMYLCASSDRGSGNTIYFGEGSWLTVV.

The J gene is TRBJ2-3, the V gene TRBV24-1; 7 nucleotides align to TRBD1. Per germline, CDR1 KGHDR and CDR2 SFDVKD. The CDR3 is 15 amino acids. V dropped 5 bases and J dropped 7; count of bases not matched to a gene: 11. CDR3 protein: CATSASDRYINTQYF. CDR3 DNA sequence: TGTGCCACCAGTGCCTCGGACAGGTATATAAATACGCAGTATTTT.

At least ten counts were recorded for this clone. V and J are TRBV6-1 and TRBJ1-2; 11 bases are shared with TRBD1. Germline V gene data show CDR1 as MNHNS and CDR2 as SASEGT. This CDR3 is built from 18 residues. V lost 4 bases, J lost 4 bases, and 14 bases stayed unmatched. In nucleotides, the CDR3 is TGTGCCAGCAGTGTTGTGGGCGGGCTCGGGACAGGGGGCTATGGCTACACCTTC. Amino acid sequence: CASSVVGGLGTGGYGYTF.